Below, 23 T cell receptor beta chains from the same sample are listed, as sequenced in a study of blood T cell repertoires in COVID-19. Profiled with immunoSEQ multiplex PCR; TCRdb holds only in-frame clones, not every one. The sample includes roughly 400,000 clones, roughly nine tenths of them seen just once. The sequenced sample was PBMCs or T cells enriched from blood (not recorded which). The receptors were gathered from a man younger than 40 who had recovered from COVID-19.

To note about this clone: Other DNA sequences from this sample encode an identical CDR3 as well. This chain joins TRBV3-1 (or the pseudogene TRBV3-2) and TRBJ2-1, with 14 bases identical to TRBD2. Looked up from germline, CDR1 is LGHDT and CDR2 is YNNKEL (reference sequence). V lost 1 base to trimming and J lost 10 bases; unmatched junction nucleotides: 6. The CDR3 has 16 residues. CDR3 coding DNA: TGTGCCAGCAGCCAAGCGGGGACTAGCGGGAGTCGGGAGCAGTTCTTC. This translates into CASSQAGTSGSREQFF.

CDR3 residues: CASSLRGDRGYEQYF. The DNA for the CDR3 is TGTGCCAGTAGTCTTAGAGGGGACAGGGGCTACGAGCAGTACTTC. V and J are TRBV19 and TRBJ2-7, with 10 bases that match TRBD1. J gave up 3 bases and V 5 bases, and 7 bases lay outside the gene matches. This CDR3 has 15 residues. In germline, CDR1 is LNHDA, CDR2 SQIVND (reference sequence).

The chain combines TRBV7-6 with TRBJ1-6; D not certain. The CDR3 contains 15 residues. V lost 2 bases to trimming and J lost 5 bases, with 10 bases between them. Germline V gene data show CDR1 as SGHVS and CDR2 as FNYEAQ. The CDR3 sequence: CASSLSRINNSPLHF. In DNA, the CDR3 is TGTGCCAGCAGCTTATCTAGGATTAATAATTCACCCCTCCACTTT.

The gene calls are TRBV18 and TRBJ2-7, with D unresolved. Between the trimmed V and J ends, which lost 3 bases and 3 bases, there was a span of 9 bases. Germline V gene sequence: CDR1 KGHSH, CDR2 LQKENI. CDR3 length: 13 amino acids. The CDR3, as DNA: TGTGCCAGCTCACCTGTTTCTGTCTACGAGCAGTACTTC. It specifies CASSPVSVYEQYF.

The chain joins TRBV6-5 to TRBJ1-6; maybe TRBD1 (6 bases). The CDR3 has 15 residues. Germline assignment: CDR1 MNHEY and CDR2 SVGAGI. Between the trimmed V and J ends, which lost 1 base and 7 bases, there was a span of 11 bases. This CDR3 is CASSYFPDSNSPLHF. DNA for the CDR3: TGTGCCAGCAGTTACTTTCCGGACAGCAATTCACCCCTCCACTTT.

V usage is TRBV7-8 and J usage is TRBJ1-4; the D gene is possibly TRBD1 (6 bases). This CDR3 spans 15 amino acids. The V gene's germline CDR1 is SGHVS and CDR2 FQNEAQ. Deletions cut 5 bases from V and 8 bases from J, with 18 bases between. CDR3 sequence: CASSIKQGLGEKLFF. CDR3 bases: TGTGCCAGCAGCATAAAACAGGGACTAGGCGAAAAACTGTTTTTT.

The gene calls are TRBV7-9 and TRBJ1-1, with a possible D match to TRBD1 (5 bases). Germline lookup yields CDR1 SEHNR and CDR2 FQNEAQ (reference sequence). This CDR3 region has 13 residues. The V gene lost 6 bases and the J gene lost 3 bases, with 11 bases spanning the gap. The CDR3 DNA is TGTGCCAGCAGTGCCTCGGGGGACACTGAAGCTTTCTTT. Translation gives CASSASGDTEAFF.

This clone was detected once. This sequence joins TRBV18 and TRBJ2-1; 7 nucleotides align to TRBD2. Germline loops: CDR1 KGHSH, CDR2 LQKENI. With 2 bases clipped from V and 0 bases from J, the junction kept 4 bases outside the gene matches. The CDR3 covers 16 residues. The CDR3 protein is CASSPVAGVSYNEQFF. The DNA of the CDR3 is TGTGCCAGCTCACCAGTGGCGGGGGTCTCCTACAATGAGCAGTTCTTC.

The chain links TRBV12-3 or TRBV12-4 to TRBJ1-1; TRBD1 might be the D (5 bases). The CDR3 totals 13 residues. Trimming removed 7 bases from V and 3 bases from J, with 12 bases in between. CDR3 sequence: CASTSGGYTEAFF. The DNA of the CDR3 is TGTGCCAGCACTTCGGGGGGGTACACTGAAGCTTTCTTT.

The chain is built from TRBV28 and TRBJ2-5, with D perhaps matching TRBD1 (6 bases). Germline V CDR1 and CDR2: MDHEN, SYDVKM. Trimming removed 8 bases at V and 1 base at J, with 20 bases between. The CDR3 loop spans 16 amino acids. The chain's CDR3 is CASGLSGQPFQETQYF. The CDR3 DNA is TGTGCCAGCGGACTTTCGGGACAACCCTTCCAAGAGACCCAGTACTTC.

V usage is TRBV18 and J usage is TRBJ2-7; 11 nucleotides line up with TRBD1. Per the germline V gene, CDR1 is KGHSH and CDR2 is LQKENI. The V and J ends lost 4 bases and 11 bases, in that order; junction bases with no gene match: 4. The CDR3 is 12 amino acids. CDR3 sequence (DNA): TGTGCCAGCTCACGGACAGGGGGCCGTGAGTACTTC. Translating it yields CASSRTGGREYF.

The chain employs TRBV28 and TRBJ1-2; 7 bases map to TRBD1. The CDR3 is 15 residues long. The J segment lost 3 bases and the V segment lost 6 bases, leaving 10 bases of the junction unmatched. Germline CDR1 and CDR2: MDHEN and SYDVKM. The CDR3, as DNA: TGTGCCAGCAGCTCCGGACAGGCCACCGACTATGGCTACACCTTC. As protein: CASSSGQATDYGYTF.

V and J are TRBV10-2 and TRBJ2-7; tentatively, D is TRBD1 (5 bases). The germline gives CDR1 WSHSY, CDR2 SAAADI. This CDR3 contains 13 residues. V lost 10 bases and J lost 5, with 18 bases in between. CDR3: CATEIGWGHEQYF. The DNA of the CDR3 is TGCGCCACCGAGATAGGTTGGGGCCACGAGCAGTACTTC.

The rearrangement links TRBV5-1 to TRBJ1-2; TRBD1 might be the D (6 bases). The CDR3 totals 15 residues. Germline assignment: CDR1 SGHRS and CDR2 YFSETQ. Trimming removed 6 bases at V and 4 bases at J, with 19 bases between. This CDR3 reads CASTPRDTGSYGYTF. DNA of the CDR3: TGCGCCAGCACCCCTAGGGACACAGGATCCTATGGCTACACCTTC.

The gene calls are TRBV18 and TRBJ1-2; TRBD1 matches at 7 bases. CDR1 is KGHSH, CDR2 LQKENI, per germline. The CDR3 has 16 residues. Unmatched junction bases numbered 13, after V lost 2 bases and J lost 7 bases. The CDR3 DNA reads TGTGCCAGCTCACCAGGGGCGGACAGGAGAAGTGGTGGCTACACCTTC. Translating gives CASSPGADRRSGGYTF.

The chain is built from TRBV19 and TRBJ2-1; 12 bases align to TRBD2. V dropped 4 bases and J dropped 3; count of bases not matched to a gene: 16. From germline, CDR1 is LNHDA and CDR2 SQIVND (reference sequence). This CDR3 contains 20 residues. This chain's CDR3 is CASSRGTSSGRAYDYNEQFF. In DNA, the CDR3 is TGTGCCAGTAGTAGGGGAACTTCTAGCGGGAGGGCCTATGACTACAATGAGCAGTTCTTC.

This clone was detected a few times. This chain links TRBV12-3 or TRBV12-4 with TRBJ1-1; 8 bases align to TRBD1. Germline trimming cut 5 bases from V and 4 bases from J; bases unmatched to any gene: 0. The CDR3 runs 12 residues. DNA of the CDR3: TGTGCCAGCAGTACAGGGGGCACTGAAGCTTTCTTT. The encoded protein is CASSTGGTEAFF.

The chain links TRBV7-9 to TRBJ2-1, with TRBD2 identical over 11 bases. The germline CDR1 and CDR2 sequences are SEHNR and FQNEAQ (reference sequence). J lost 6 bases, V lost 1 base, and 5 bases had no gene match. The CDR3 has 16 amino acids. This CDR3 is CASSLVSLAGGNEQFF. The CDR3 nucleotides are TGTGCCAGCAGCTTAGTCTCTCTAGCGGGAGGCAATGAGCAGTTCTTC.

This sequence joins TRBV30 and TRBJ2-7; D might be TRBD1 (6 bases). Germline assignment: CDR1 GTSNPN and CDR2 SVGIG (reference sequence). CDR3 size: 16 residues. V lost 1 base, J lost 5 bases, and 21 bases lay in between. In DNA form, the CDR3 reads TGTGCCTGGAGTGCTGACAGGACGGGGATTATCGACGAGCAGTACTTC. Translation: CAWSADRTGIIDEQYF. Using reference TRBV30 and TRBJ2-7 for the parts outside the CDR3, the full variable domain is SQTIHQWPATLVQPVGSPLSLECTVEGTSNPNLYWYRQAAGRGLQLLFYSVGIGQISSEVPQNLSASRPQDRQFILSSKKLLLSDSGFYLCAWSADRTGIIDEQYFGPGTRLTVT.

The chain recombines TRBV12-5 with TRBJ1-3, with 8 bases fitting TRBD1. The CDR3 is 21 amino acids. Germline V gives CDR1 LGHNT, CDR2 FRNRAP. The trim removed 0 bases at V and 0 bases at J, leaving 16 bases unmatched. The DNA of the CDR3 is TGTGCTAGTGGTTTGGTACTATTATGGAGGACAGGGATGTCCTCTGGAAACACCATATATTTT. Its translation is CASGLVLLWRTGMSSGNTIYF. Filled out from reference TRBV12-5 and TRBJ1-3, the complete variable domain reads DARVTQTPRHKVTEMGQEVTMRCQPILGHNTVFWYRQTMMQGLELLAYFRNRAPLDDSGMPKDRFSAEMPDATLATLKIQPSEPRDSAVYFCASGLVLLWRTGMSSGNTIYFGEGSWLTVV.

V and J are TRBV9 and TRBJ2-7, with 8 bases that match TRBD1. Germline V gene lookup returns CDR1 SGDLS and CDR2 YYNGEE. V lost 4 bases to trimming and J lost 0 bases; unmatched junction nucleotides: 6. This CDR3 region has 15 residues. The CDR3 region has the DNA TGTGCCAGCAGCATCGGACAGGGTACCTCCTACGAGCAGTACTTC. Translated, it gives CASSIGQGTSYEQYF.

J is TRBJ2-7 and V is TRBV6-1, with TRBD1 matching 7 bases. The CDR3 spans 16 residues. Germline values: CDR1 MNHNS, CDR2 SASEGT. The V segment lost 3 bases and the J segment 3 bases; nucleotides outside the gene matches: 11. CDR3 loop: CASSELQGFGNYEQYF. CDR3 in DNA: TGTGCCAGCAGTGAGCTACAGGGGTTCGGGAACTACGAGCAGTACTTC.

The chain recombines TRBV9 with TRBJ2-7, with 13 nucleotides matching TRBD2. Germline CDR1 and CDR2: SGDLS and YYNGEE. CDR3 length equals 16 residues. The junction had 7 bases not matched to a gene; V was cut back by 3 bases and J by 4 bases. The CDR3: CASSASPGLAGYEQYF. The CDR3 coding sequence is TGTGCCAGCAGCGCAAGCCCGGGACTAGCGGGATACGAGCAGTACTTC.